Listed below are T cell receptor beta chains from one sample, sequenced in a study of shared clonotypes between healthy human individuals. Assay used: immunoSEQ multiplex PCR; TCRdb lists only in-frame clones, some missing. Among millions of clones listed, around nine tenths were seen once. The sample taken for sequencing was naive CD4+ T cells sorted from blood. Receptor source: a man between 18 and 29 years old in good health. Each CDR3 is given with its conserved first and last residue. The D gene is left open where the match is weak. Rows may omit the clone size; those that give it use once, few, many or a size class.

clone size	D gene	V gene	J gene	CDR3 DNA	CDR3 protein
NA	NA	TRBV5-1	TRBJ2-3	TGCGCCAGCAGCCCCAGGGCCGGCACAGATACGCAGTATTTT	CASSPRAGTDTQYF
NA	NA	TRBV5-1	TRBJ1-4	TGCGCCAGCAGACAGGGTGGGCCAACTAATGAAAAACTGTTTTTT	CASRQGGPTNEKLFF
NA	TRBD2	TRBV25-1	TRBJ2-3	TGTGCCAGCAGTCCCCTGGCTAGCGGGCTTAGCACAGATACGCAGTATTTT	CASSPLASGLSTDTQYF
NA	NA	TRBV18	TRBJ2-2	TGTGCCAGCTCGCCTGACAAGGTCAGAGAGCTGTTTTTT	CASSPDKVRELFF
NA	NA	TRBV11-2	TRBJ2-2	TGTGCCAGCAGCTCCTCGACAGTCACCGGGGAGCTGTTTTTT	CASSSSTVTGELFF
NA	NA	TRBV6-1	TRBJ1-5	TGTGCCAGCAGTGAAGAGGTGGGGGCGAAGCAGCCCCAGCATTTT	CASSEEVGAKQPQHF
NA	NA	TRBV11-3	TRBJ2-5	TGTGCCAGCAGCCTAGGAGGCAGCGAGACCCAGTACTTC	CASSLGGSETQYF
NA	TRBD2	TRBV7-9	TRBJ2-4	TGTGCCAGCAGGGATCTTCGACTAGCGCCCCTAGCCAAAAACATTCAGTACTTC	CASRDLRLAPLAKNIQYF
NA	NA	TRBV7-9	TRBJ2-7	TGTGCCAGCAGCTTATTGATCGCGGCAGGTTTTTACGAGCAGTACTTC	CASSLLIAAGFYEQYF
NA	TRBD1	TRBV5-4	TRBJ2-7	TGTGCCAGCAGCGACCGGACAGGGGTGGAGCAGTACTTC	CASSDRTGVEQYF
NA	NA	TRBV5-6	TRBJ2-2	TGTGCCAGCAGCCCGGACCCGATCGGGGAGCTGTTTTTT	CASSPDPIGELFF
NA	NA	TRBV18	TRBJ2-2	TGTGCCAGCTCACCACCGTCCGGAACCGGGGAGCTGTTTTTT	CASSPPSGTGELFF
NA	TRBD2	TRBV5-6	TRBJ2-4	TGTGCCAGCAGCTTGCCGTGGCTAGCGGAAAACATTCAGTACTTC	CASSLPWLAENIQYF
few	NA	TRBV6-4	TRBJ1-1	TGTGCCAGCAGTGACGCAGGGCTCACTGAAGCTTTCTTT	CASSDAGLTEAFF
NA	NA	TRBV4-1	TRBJ1-4	TGCGCCAGCAGCCAACCGGACAGCCTTAATGAAAAACTGTTTTTT	CASSQPDSLNEKLFF